A selection of T cell receptor beta chains follows, all from one sample in a study of CD8+CD57+ T cells in acquired aplastic anemia. TCRdb re-called the reads through MiXCR, storing one row per CDR3 protein. This sample has 150,000 to 200,000 distinct CDR3 sequences, with around 45% found just once. Input material: sorted CD4+, CD8+, or CD8+CD57+ T cells (not recorded which) from PBMCs. The receptors shown here come from a human donor in good health. CDR3s include the opening cysteine and the closing phenylalanine or tryptophan. A D gene is named only where the DNA matches it firmly. Only some rows state a clone size, as once, few, many or a class for expanded clones.

CDR3nt,CDR3aa,j_gene,abundance,d_gene,v_gene
TGTGCCAGCAGTTCGGGGGGACAAGAGTACTTC,CASSSGGQEYF,TRBJ2-7,-,-,TRBV12-3/TRBV12-4
TGTGCCAGTAGTTTCCCCCGGACTCCAACCTACGAGCAGTACTTC,CASSFPRTPTYEQYF,TRBJ2-7,-,-,TRBV19
TGTGCCAGCAGCGAAAAACCCAGGGAATTTGGGACTGAAGCTTTCTTT,CASSEKPREFGTEAFF,TRBJ1-1,many,-,TRBV7-9
TGTGCCAGCATCCCGGCTAGCGGGAGAGGAATAGATACGCAGTATTTT,CASIPASGRGIDTQYF,TRBJ2-3,-,TRBD2,TRBV6-2/TRBV6-3
TGTGCCACCAGTGATTTGAAAGGAGGCGGGAGGAGGACAGATACGCAGTATTTT,CATSDLKGGGRRTDTQYF,TRBJ2-3,-,TRBD2,TRBV24-1
TGCGCCAGCAGCTTGGAGCTAGCGGGAGGGGCCGGGGAGCTGTTTTTT,CASSLELAGGAGELFF,TRBJ2-2,many,TRBD2,TRBV5-1
TGCAGTGCTAGACGGACCCCCACTGAAGCTTTCTTT,CSARRTPTEAFF,TRBJ1-1,-,-,TRBV20-1
TGTGCCAGCAGTGAGCCGAACGTGGGCACAGATACGCAGTATTTT,CASSEPNVGTDTQYF,TRBJ2-3,many,-,TRBV25-1
TGCAGTGCTAGGGAGGGGACCTATAATTCACCCCTCCACTTT,CSAREGTYNSPLHF,TRBJ1-6,once,-,TRBV20-1
TGTGCCAGCAGCTTGAACCTGAACACCGGGGAGCTGTTTTTT,CASSLNLNTGELFF,TRBJ2-2,many,-,TRBV5-5
TGTGCCAGCAGTTATAGCCACCCGAGGAGCAATGAGCAGTTCTTC,CASSYSHPRSNEQFF,TRBJ2-1,many,-,TRBV6-5
TGTGCCAGTGGGAGCTACCAAGGCGAGACCCAGTACTTC,CASGSYQGETQYF,TRBJ2-5,-,-,TRBV11-2
TGTGCCAGTAGTGAGGGAACTCGGGACACTGAAGCTTTCTTT,CASSEGTRDTEAFF,TRBJ1-1,-,-,TRBV19
TGTGCCAGCAGTTACTCAAATGGGGGGATGGATTCACCCCTCCACTTT,CASSYSNGGMDSPLHF,TRBJ1-6,many,-,TRBV6-5
TGTGCCATCAGTGGGACTAGCGGGGGGGCGAACACCGGGGAGCTGTTTTTT,CAISGTSGGANTGELFF,TRBJ2-2,-,TRBD2,TRBV10-3
TGTGCCAGCAGTTTTACCCAGAGCGAGCAGTACTTC,CASSFTQSEQYF,TRBJ2-7,few,-,TRBV28
TGTGCCAGCAGCGTAGACGGGTGGGGAGGGCAAGAGACCCAGTACTTC,CASSVDGWGGQETQYF,TRBJ2-5,many,TRBD2,TRBV9
TGTGCCAGCACTCTGCCGCGCGGGGGGGAGACCCAGTACTTC,CASTLPRGGETQYF,TRBJ2-5,once,TRBD2,TRBV28
TGTGCCAGCAGCCCGGTACAGGGTGGGGGCTATGGCTACACCTTC,CASSPVQGGGYGYTF,TRBJ1-2,-,-,TRBV7-6
TGTGCCAGTAGTCCGGACGGAAACTATGGCTACACCTTC,CASSPDGNYGYTF,TRBJ1-2,many,-,TRBV19
TGTGCCAGCAGCTTGAAGGGGCAGGGGATTTTTCAGCCCCAGCATTTT,CASSLKGQGIFQPQHF,TRBJ1-5,few,-,TRBV5-8
TGTGCCAGTATAAAGCCCCAGCATTTT,CASIKPQHF,TRBJ1-5,-,-,TRBV25-1
TGTGCCAGCAGTCTAGTCCCGGGGGCTAGCACAGATACGCAGTATTTT,CASSLVPGASTDTQYF,TRBJ2-3,once,-,TRBV7-2
TGCGCCAGCAGCTTAACTAGCGGGAGTAGTCCCGGGGAGCTGTTTTTT,CASSLTSGSSPGELFF,TRBJ2-2,many,TRBD2,TRBV5-1
TGTGCCAGCAGCTTACGGGGATCTGAAGCTTTCTTT,CASSLRGSEAFF,TRBJ1-1,-,-,TRBV7-3
TGTGCCACCAGCATTAATAGGGAAAAACTGTTTTTT,CATSINREKLFF,TRBJ1-4,-,-,TRBV15
TGTGCCAGCAGTGAATTGGTGGGGGACACCACGACAACCATATATTTT,CASSELVGDTTTTIYF,TRBJ1-3,many,-,TRBV25-1
TGTGCCACCAGTGATCGACAGGGGGCCGGGGAGACCCAGTACTTC,CATSDRQGAGETQYF,TRBJ2-5,few,TRBD1,TRBV24-1
TGCAGCGTTGTTCCTGGGAATCGGGGAGCTTTCTTT,CSVVPGNRGAFF,TRBJ1-1,-,-,TRBV29-1
TGTGCCAGCAGTTACCGAGGACCTCCTGAAGCTTTCTTT,CASSYRGPPEAFF,TRBJ1-1,many,-,TRBV6-5
TGTGCCAGCAGTTACTCGAAGGGCGGCAGTTCCGAGCAGTACTTC,CASSYSKGGSSEQYF,TRBJ2-7,-,-,TRBV6-5
TGCGCCAGCAGCCCGGAGGGAGTGGCCCCAGATACGCAGTATTTT,CASSPEGVAPDTQYF,TRBJ2-3,many,-,TRBV5-1
TGTGCCAGCAGTGAATACAGGGGTACCTACGAGCAGTACTTC,CASSEYRGTYEQYF,TRBJ2-7,-,TRBD1,TRBV2
TGTGCCACCAGCAGAGAAGCGGGGGCGAACACCGGGGAGCTGTTTTTT,CATSREAGANTGELFF,TRBJ2-2,-,TRBD2,TRBV15
TGCGCCAGCAGCTCGACAGGGGATATTGGGAATTCACCCCTCCACTTT,CASSSTGDIGNSPLHF,TRBJ1-6,-,TRBD1,TRBV5-1
TGCAGTGCCGTAGGGGCGAATAATTCACCCCTCCACTTT,CSAVGANNSPLHF,TRBJ1-6,-,-,TRBV20-1
TGCAGTGCTCGAAAAGAAGACGTCTATGGCTACACCTTC,CSARKEDVYGYTF,TRBJ1-2,-,-,TRBV20-1
TGCAGTGCTCGGACTAGCGGGAGGGCCCAAGAGACCCAGTACTTC,CSARTSGRAQETQYF,TRBJ2-5,few,TRBD2,TRBV20-1
TGTGCCAGCAATGAAGAACCCTACGAGCAGTACTTC,CASNEEPYEQYF,TRBJ2-7,-,-,TRBV2
TGTGCAACTAGCGGGGCACCCCCCTCCTACAATGAGCAGTTCTTC,CATSGAPPSYNEQFF,TRBJ2-1,-,TRBD2,TRBV29-1
TGTGCCAGCAGCGCACCAGGGGGGGGACTAGCGGGCTACGAGCAGTACTTC,CASSAPGGGLAGYEQYF,TRBJ2-7,-,TRBD2,TRBV28
TGTGCCAGCAGCTTACGCCAAGCGACCGGGGAGCTGTTTTTT,CASSLRQATGELFF,TRBJ2-2,-,-,TRBV7-3
TGTGCCAGCAGTCAACTAGCGGGGGAGAGAGATACGCAGTATTTT,CASSQLAGERDTQYF,TRBJ2-3,-,TRBD2,TRBV7-3
TGTGCCAGCAGCGTAGAGGGTAGAGCAGATACGCAGTATTTT,CASSVEGRADTQYF,TRBJ2-3,-,-,TRBV9
TGCAGTGCTAGAGATATCGTCTACGAGCAGTACTTC,CSARDIVYEQYF,TRBJ2-7,many,-,TRBV20-1
TGTGCCAGCAGCTTGGTCTCGGGCCCTCAAGAGACCCAGTACTTC,CASSLVSGPQETQYF,TRBJ2-5,-,-,TRBV5-4
TGCGCCAGCAGCCAAGGAATCATGGGACAGGGGGCAGGCTATGGCTACACCTTC,CASSQGIMGQGAGYGYTF,TRBJ1-2,many,TRBD1,TRBV4-2
TGCGCCAGCAGCTCTCGCCGAACCACAGGGAACACCGGGGAGCTGTTTTTT,CASSSRRTTGNTGELFF,TRBJ2-2,-,-,TRBV4-1
TGTGCCATCAGTGGCGTTGCGCAGGAGCAGTACTTC,CAISGVAQEQYF,TRBJ2-7,-,-,TRBV10-3
TGCGCCAGCAAGCAGGGGACCACACATGAGCAGTTCTTC,CASKQGTTHEQFF,TRBJ2-1,-,-,TRBV10-2
TGTGCCATCAGTGGCGGACCAAGAAACAATGAGCAGTTCTTC,CAISGGPRNNEQFF,TRBJ2-1,-,-,TRBV10-3
TGTGCCAGCAGCGTTTTGCTAGACGACACTGAAGCTTTCTTT,CASSVLLDDTEAFF,TRBJ1-1,-,-,TRBV9
TGTGCCATCAGGACTAGCGGGGGGACTTGGAATGAGCAGTTCTTC,CAIRTSGGTWNEQFF,TRBJ2-1,-,TRBD2,TRBV10-3
TGTGCCAGCAGCTGGGGAGGTTACGGTCAAGAGACCCAGTACTTC,CASSWGGYGQETQYF,TRBJ2-5,-,-,TRBV7-9
TGTGCCAGCTTTGCAAGCTCCTACGAGCAGTACTTC,CASFASSYEQYF,TRBJ2-7,many,-,TRBV6-2/TRBV6-3
TGTGCCAGCAGCGCCCAGGGAACTAACTATGGCTACACCTTC,CASSAQGTNYGYTF,TRBJ1-2,-,-,TRBV5-4
TGTGCCAGCAGCCAGATGGGTCAGCCCCAGCATTTT,CASSQMGQPQHF,TRBJ1-5,-,-,TRBV3-1
TGTGCCTGGAGTGTACGGGGCAGGGAGGGCTATGGCTACACCTTC,CAWSVRGREGYGYTF,TRBJ1-2,few,-,TRBV30
TGTGCCAGCAGCTTATCCGGGTTGAACACTGAAGCTTTCTTT,CASSLSGLNTEAFF,TRBJ1-1,-,-,TRBV10-1